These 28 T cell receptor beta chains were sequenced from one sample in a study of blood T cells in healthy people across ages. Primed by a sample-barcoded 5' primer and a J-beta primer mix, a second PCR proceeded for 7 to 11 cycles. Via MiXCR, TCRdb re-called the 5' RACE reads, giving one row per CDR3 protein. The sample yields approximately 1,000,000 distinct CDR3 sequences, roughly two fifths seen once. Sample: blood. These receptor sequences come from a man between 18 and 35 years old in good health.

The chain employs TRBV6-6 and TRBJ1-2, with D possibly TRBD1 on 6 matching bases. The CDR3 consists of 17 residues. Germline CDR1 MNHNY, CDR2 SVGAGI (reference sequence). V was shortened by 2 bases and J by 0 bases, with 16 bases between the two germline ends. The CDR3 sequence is CASSYKAGVEANYGYTF. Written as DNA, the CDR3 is TGTGCCAGCAGTTACAAGGCAGGGGTCGAAGCTAACTATGGCTACACCTTC.

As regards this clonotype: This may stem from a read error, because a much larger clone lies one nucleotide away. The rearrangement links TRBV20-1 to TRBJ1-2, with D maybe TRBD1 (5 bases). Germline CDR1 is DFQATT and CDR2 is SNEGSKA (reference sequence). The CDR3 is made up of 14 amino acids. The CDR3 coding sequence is TGCAGTGCTCAAACGCGGGGACCTAACGATGGCTACACCTTC. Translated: CSAQTRGPNDGYTF.

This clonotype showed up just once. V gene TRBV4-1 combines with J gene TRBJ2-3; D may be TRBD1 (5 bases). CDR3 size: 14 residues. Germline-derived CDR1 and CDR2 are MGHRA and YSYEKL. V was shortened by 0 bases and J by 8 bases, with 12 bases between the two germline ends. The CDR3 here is CASSQENKRGTQYF. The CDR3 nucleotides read TGCGCCAGCAGCCAAGAAAATAAAAGGGGTACGCAGTATTTT.

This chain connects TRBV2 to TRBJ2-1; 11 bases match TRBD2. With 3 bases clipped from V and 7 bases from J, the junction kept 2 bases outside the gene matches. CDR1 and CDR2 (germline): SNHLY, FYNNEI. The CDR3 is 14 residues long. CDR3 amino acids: CASSDGTSGNEQFF. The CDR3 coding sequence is TGTGCCAGCAGTGATGGGACTAGCGGTAATGAGCAGTTCTTC. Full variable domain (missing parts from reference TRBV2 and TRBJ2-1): EPEVTQTPSHQVTQMGQEVILRCVPISNHLYFYWYRQILGQKVEFLVSFYNNEISEKSEIFDDQFSVERPDGSNFTLKIRSTKLEDSAMYFCASSDGTSGNEQFFGPGTRLTVL.

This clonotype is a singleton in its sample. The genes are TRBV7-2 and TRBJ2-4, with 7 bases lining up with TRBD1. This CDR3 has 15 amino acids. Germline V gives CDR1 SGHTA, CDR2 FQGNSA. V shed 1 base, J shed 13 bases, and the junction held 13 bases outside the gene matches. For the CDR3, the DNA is TGTGCCAGCAGCTTAGTAGGGACAGAGTGGAATGAGCAGTACTTC. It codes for CASSLVGTEWNEQYF.

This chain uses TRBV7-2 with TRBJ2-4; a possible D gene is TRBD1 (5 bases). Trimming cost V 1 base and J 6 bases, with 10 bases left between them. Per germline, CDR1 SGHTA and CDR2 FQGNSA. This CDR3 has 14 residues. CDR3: CASSLDITGNIQYF. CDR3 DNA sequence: TGTGCCAGCAGCTTAGATATTACAGGAAACATTCAGTACTTC. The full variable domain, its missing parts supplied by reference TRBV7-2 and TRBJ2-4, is GAGVSQSPSNKVTEKGKDVELRCDPISGHTALYWYRQSLGQGLEFLIYFQGNSAPDKSGLPSDRFSAERTGGSVSTLTIQRTQQEDSAVYLCASSLDITGNIQYFGAGTRLSVL.

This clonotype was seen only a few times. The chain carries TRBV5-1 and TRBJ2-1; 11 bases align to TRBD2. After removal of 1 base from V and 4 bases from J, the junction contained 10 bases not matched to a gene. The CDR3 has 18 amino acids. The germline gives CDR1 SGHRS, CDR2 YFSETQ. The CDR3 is CASSLREVGTSGYNEQFF. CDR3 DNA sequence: TGCGCCAGCAGCTTGAGGGAGGTGGGGACTAGCGGTTACAATGAGCAGTTCTTC. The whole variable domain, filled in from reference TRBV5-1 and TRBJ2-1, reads KAGVTQTPRYLIKTRGQQVTLSCSPISGHRSVSWYQQTPGQGLQFLFEYFSETQRNKGNFPGRFSGRQFSNSRSEMNVSTLELGDSALYLCASSLREVGTSGYNEQFFGPGTRLTVL.

The chain's CDR3 is CASSPAGDSLNTEAFF. Written as DNA, the CDR3 is TGTGCCAGCAGCCCCGCCGGGGACAGTCTGAACACTGAAGCTTTCTTT. The V call is TRBV6-5, the J call TRBJ1-1; 7 nucleotides align to TRBD1. Trimming removed 6 bases from V and 0 bases from J; junction bases left unmatched: 10. Germline loops: CDR1 MNHEY, CDR2 SVGAGI. The CDR3 is made up of 16 amino acids.

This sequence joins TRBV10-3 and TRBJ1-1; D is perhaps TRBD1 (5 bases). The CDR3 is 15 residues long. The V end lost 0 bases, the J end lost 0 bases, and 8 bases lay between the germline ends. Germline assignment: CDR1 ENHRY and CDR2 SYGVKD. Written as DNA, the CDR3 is TGTGCCATCAGTGAGTCGCAGGGATTGAACACTGAAGCTTTCTTT. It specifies CAISESQGLNTEAFF.

The CDR3 DNA follows: TGCGCCAGCAGCATCTCTTGGGGAGATACGCAGTATTTT. Translating it yields CASSISWGDTQYF. This chain joins TRBV5-1 and TRBJ2-3; D is unclear. The V gene lost 4 bases and the J gene lost 5 bases, with 11 bases spanning the gap. Germline assignment: CDR1 SGHRS and CDR2 YFSETQ. This CDR3 has 13 residues.

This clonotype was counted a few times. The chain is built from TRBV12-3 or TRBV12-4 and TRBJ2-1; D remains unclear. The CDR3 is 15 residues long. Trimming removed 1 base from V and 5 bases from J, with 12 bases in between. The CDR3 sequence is CASSLVVVSHNEQFF. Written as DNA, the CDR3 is TGTGCCAGCAGTTTAGTAGTAGTTTCCCACAATGAGCAGTTCTTC.

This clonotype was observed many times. CDR3 DNA: TGTGCCAGCAGCTTAGGAGGAGCTTTCTTT. This encodes CASSLGGAFF. This chain links TRBV7-9 with TRBJ1-1; D unresolved. Trimming removed 1 base from V and 10 bases from J, with 4 bases in between. The CDR3 sequence is 10 residues long. CDR1 and CDR2 from the germline V gene are SEHNR and FQNEAQ (reference sequence).

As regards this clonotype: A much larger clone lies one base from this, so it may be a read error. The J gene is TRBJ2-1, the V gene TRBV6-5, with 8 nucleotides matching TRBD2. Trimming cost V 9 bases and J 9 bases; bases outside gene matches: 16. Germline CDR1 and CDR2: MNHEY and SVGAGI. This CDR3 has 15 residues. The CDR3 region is CASSIAGTRRGEQFF. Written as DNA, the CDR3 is TGTGCCAGTTCCATTGCCGGGACTAGGCGGGGTGAGCAGTTCTTC.

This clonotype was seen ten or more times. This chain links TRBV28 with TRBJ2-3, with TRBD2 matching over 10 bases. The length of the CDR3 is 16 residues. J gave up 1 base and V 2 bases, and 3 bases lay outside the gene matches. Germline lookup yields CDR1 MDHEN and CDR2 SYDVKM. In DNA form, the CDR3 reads TGTGCCAGCAGTTTAATAGCGGGGGGTGGCACAGATACGCAGTATTTT. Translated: CASSLIAGGGTDTQYF.

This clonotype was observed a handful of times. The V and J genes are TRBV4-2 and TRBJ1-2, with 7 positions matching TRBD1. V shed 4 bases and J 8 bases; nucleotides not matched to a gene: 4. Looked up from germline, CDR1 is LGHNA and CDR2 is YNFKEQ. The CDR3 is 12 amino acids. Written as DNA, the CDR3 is TGTGCCAGCAGCCCAGGGGGACAGGGCTACACCTTC. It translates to CASSPGGQGYTF.

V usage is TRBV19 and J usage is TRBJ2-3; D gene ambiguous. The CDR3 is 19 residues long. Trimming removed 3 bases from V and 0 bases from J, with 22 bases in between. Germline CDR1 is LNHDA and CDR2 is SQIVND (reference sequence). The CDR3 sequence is CASSMFGRATSASTDTQYF. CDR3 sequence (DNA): TGTGCCAGTAGTATGTTCGGTAGGGCGACCTCCGCTAGCACAGATACGCAGTATTTT.

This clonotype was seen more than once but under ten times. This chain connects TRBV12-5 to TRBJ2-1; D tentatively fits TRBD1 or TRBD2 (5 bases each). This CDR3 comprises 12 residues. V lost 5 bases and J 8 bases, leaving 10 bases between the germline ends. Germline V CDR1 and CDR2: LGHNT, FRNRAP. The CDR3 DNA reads TGTGCTAGTGGTGCCGGGACGTATGAGCAGTTCTTC. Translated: CASGAGTYEQFF.

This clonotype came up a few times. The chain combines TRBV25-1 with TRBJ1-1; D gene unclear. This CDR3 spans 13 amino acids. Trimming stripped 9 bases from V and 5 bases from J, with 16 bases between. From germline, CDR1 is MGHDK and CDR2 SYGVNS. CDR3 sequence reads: CASQFRERTEAFF. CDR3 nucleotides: TGTGCCAGTCAGTTCCGGGAGCGAACTGAAGCTTTCTTT.

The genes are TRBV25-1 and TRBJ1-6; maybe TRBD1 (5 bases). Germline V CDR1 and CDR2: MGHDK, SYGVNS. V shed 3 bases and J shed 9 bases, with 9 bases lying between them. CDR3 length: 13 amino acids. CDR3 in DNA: TGTGCCAGCAGTGATGGGGGATTTTCACCCCTCCACTTT. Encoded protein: CASSDGGFSPLHF.

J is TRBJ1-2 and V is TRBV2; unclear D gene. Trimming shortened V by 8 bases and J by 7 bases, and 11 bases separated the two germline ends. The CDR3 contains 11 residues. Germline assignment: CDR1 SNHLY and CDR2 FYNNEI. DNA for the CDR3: TGTGCCAGCTATCGTGAAGGTGGCTACACCTTC. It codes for CASYREGGYTF.

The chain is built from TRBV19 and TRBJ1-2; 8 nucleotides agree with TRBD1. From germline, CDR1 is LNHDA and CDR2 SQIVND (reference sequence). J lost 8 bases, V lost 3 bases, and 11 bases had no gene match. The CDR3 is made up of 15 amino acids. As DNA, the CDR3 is TGTGCCAGTAGTATTCTCGACAGGGGAGTTCAAGGCTACACCTTC. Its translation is CASSILDRGVQGYTF.

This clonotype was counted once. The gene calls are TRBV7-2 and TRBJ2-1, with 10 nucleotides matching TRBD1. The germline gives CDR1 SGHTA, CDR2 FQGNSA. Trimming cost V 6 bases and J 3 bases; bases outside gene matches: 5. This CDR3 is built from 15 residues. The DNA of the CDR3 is TGTGCCAGCAGACGGACAGGGGGATTCTACAATGAGCAGTTCTTC. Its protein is CASRRTGGFYNEQFF. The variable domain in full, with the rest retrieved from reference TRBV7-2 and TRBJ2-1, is GAGVSQSPSNKVTEKGKDVELRCDPISGHTALYWYRQSLGQGLEFLIYFQGNSAPDKSGLPSDRFSAERTGGSVSTLTIQRTQQEDSAVYLCASRRTGGFYNEQFFGPGTRLTVL.

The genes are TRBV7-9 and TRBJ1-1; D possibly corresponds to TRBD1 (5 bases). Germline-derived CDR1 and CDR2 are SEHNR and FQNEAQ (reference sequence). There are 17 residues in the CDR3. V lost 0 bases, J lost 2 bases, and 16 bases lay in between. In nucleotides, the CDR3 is TGTGCCAGCAGCTTAGCGGGTCGGCGGGGGGTTAACACTGAAGCTTTCTTT. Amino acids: CASSLAGRRGVNTEAFF.

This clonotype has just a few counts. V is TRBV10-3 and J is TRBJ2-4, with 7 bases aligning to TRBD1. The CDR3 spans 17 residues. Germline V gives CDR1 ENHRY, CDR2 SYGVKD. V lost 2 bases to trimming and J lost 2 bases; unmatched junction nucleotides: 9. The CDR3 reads CAISETRDRDPKNIQYF. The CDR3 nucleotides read TGTGCCATCAGTGAGACCAGGGACAGAGACCCCAAAAACATTCAGTACTTC.

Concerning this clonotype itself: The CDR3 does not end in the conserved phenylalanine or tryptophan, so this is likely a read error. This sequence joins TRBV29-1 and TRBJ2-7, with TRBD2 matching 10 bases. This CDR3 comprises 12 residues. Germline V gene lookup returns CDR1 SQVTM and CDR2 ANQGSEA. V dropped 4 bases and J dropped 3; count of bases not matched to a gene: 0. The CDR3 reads CSVGTSGYEQYS. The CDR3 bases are TGCAGCGTTGGGACTAGCGGCTACGAGCAGTACTCC.

In DNA, the CDR3 is TGTGCCAGCATAAATGGGCTGTTTTTT. Amino acid sequence: CASINGLFF. The rearrangement links TRBV4-2 to TRBJ2-2, with unresolved D. This CDR3 comprises 9 residues. V was shortened by 7 bases and J by 13 bases, with 7 bases between the two germline ends. Per germline, CDR1 LGHNA and CDR2 YNFKEQ.

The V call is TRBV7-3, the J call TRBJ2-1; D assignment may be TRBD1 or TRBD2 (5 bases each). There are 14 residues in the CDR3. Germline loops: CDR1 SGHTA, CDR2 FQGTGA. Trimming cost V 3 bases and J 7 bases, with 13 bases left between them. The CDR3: CASSFQGAMNEQFF. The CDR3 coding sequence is TGTGCCAGCAGCTTTCAGGGAGCAATGAATGAGCAGTTCTTC.

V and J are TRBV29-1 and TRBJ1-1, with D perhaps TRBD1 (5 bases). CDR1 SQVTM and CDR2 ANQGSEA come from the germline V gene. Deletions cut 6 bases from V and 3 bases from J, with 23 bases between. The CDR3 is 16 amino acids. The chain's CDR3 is CSVVPGVEASDTEAFF. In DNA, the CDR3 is TGCAGCGTCGTCCCGGGGGTTGAGGCATCGGACACTGAAGCTTTCTTT. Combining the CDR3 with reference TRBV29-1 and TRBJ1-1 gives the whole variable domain SAVISQKPSRDICQRGTSLTIQCQVDSQVTMMFWYRQQPGQSLTLIATANQGSEATYESGFVIDKFPISRPNLTFSTLTVSNMSPEDSSIYLCSVVPGVEASDTEAFFGQGTRLTVV.